Shown below are 31 T cell receptor beta chains from a single sample sequenced in a study of control samples from healthy donors and cancer patients. Data came from immunoSEQ multiplex PCR; TCRdb stores just in-frame clones and leaves some out. This table holds some 120,000 clones, 75% to 90% found once. Sequenced: PBMCs. The receptor set was obtained from a woman aged 50 to 60 with colorectal cancer.

The V gene is TRBV28, the J gene TRBJ1-5; D perhaps matches TRBD1 (6 bases). In germline, CDR1 is MDHEN, CDR2 SYDVKM. V was clipped by 7 bases and J by 0 bases, with 13 bases between them. This CDR3 is built from 15 residues. The CDR3 DNA reads TGTGCCAGCACCCCAACAGGGAGTAGCAATCAGCCCCAGCATTTT. Encoded protein: CASTPTGSSNQPQHF.

The chain employs TRBV7-2 and TRBJ1-4, with D maybe TRBD1 (6 bases). In germline, CDR1 is SGHTA, CDR2 FQGNSA. The germline V and J ends were trimmed by 1 base and 7 bases, with 22 bases remaining between them. The CDR3 totals 18 residues. The CDR3 is CASSLVAQGIAGGEKLFF. As DNA, the CDR3 is TGTGCCAGCAGCTTAGTAGCTCAGGGGATAGCCGGGGGTGAAAAACTGTTTTTT.

The chain combines TRBV12-5 with TRBJ2-1; 11 nucleotides agree with TRBD1. In germline, CDR1 is LGHNT, CDR2 FRNRAP. V was pared by 6 bases and J by 5 bases, with 6 bases of the junction left unmatched. The CDR3 spans 15 residues. The CDR3 bases are TGTGCTAGTGGCGCGGACAGGGGGCTGGACAATGAGCAGTTCTTC. The encoded protein is CASGADRGLDNEQFF.

The V call is TRBV9, the J call TRBJ1-6; tentative D call: TRBD1 (5 bases). Per germline, CDR1 SGDLS and CDR2 YYNGEE. The CDR3 has 15 residues. Trimming took off 0 bases at V and 7 bases at J, with 11 bases between the two ends. In DNA form, the CDR3 reads TGTGCCAGCAGCGTAGACGGGAGGGGAAATTCACCCCTCCACTTT. Translating gives CASSVDGRGNSPLHF.

The J gene is TRBJ2-1, the V gene TRBV15, with D perhaps TRBD1 (6 bases). Trimming removed 7 bases from V and 3 bases from J, with 10 bases in between. CDR3 length: 13 residues. The germline CDR1 and CDR2 sequences are LNHNV and YYDKDF (reference sequence). The CDR3 sequence is CATTPGHYNEQFF. As DNA, the CDR3 is TGTGCCACCACGCCGGGACACTACAATGAGCAGTTCTTC.

The chain couples TRBV2 to TRBJ2-3; the match to TRBD1 covers 7 bases. V gave up 5 bases and J gave up 1 base; unmatched junction bases: 3. Germline CDR1 reads SNHLY; CDR2 reads FYNNEI. CDR3 length: 14 amino acids. The CDR3 DNA reads TGTGCCAGCAGTATGGGGACAGGCACAGATACGCAGTATTTT. It yields the protein CASSMGTGTDTQYF.

The CDR3 region is CASSESGISTNEKLFF. CDR3 coding DNA: TGTGCCAGCAGTGAATCCGGAATATCAACTAATGAAAAACTGTTTTTT. The rearrangement joins TRBV6-1 to TRBJ1-4; D is unclear. Trimming took off 2 bases at V and 0 bases at J, with 10 bases between the two ends. Germline lookup yields CDR1 MNHNS and CDR2 SASEGT. The CDR3 extends over 16 amino acids.

The chain uses TRBV5-5 and TRBJ2-7; D is possibly TRBD2 (6 bases). V was clipped by 1 base and J by 4 bases, with 9 bases between them. In germline, CDR1 is SGHKS, CDR2 YYEKEE (reference sequence). This CDR3 comprises 13 residues. CDR3 nucleotide sequence: TGTGCCAGCAGCTTGCGGGAGTTGTACGAGCAGTACTTC. This codes for CASSLRELYEQYF. The variable domain in full, completed from reference TRBV5-5 and TRBJ2-7, reads DAGVTQSPTHLIKTRGQQVTLRCSPISGHKSVSWYQQVLGQGPQFIFQYYEKEERGRGNFPDRFSARQFPNYSSELNVNALLLGDSALYLCASSLRELYEQYFGPGTRLTVT.

The chain links TRBV28 to TRBJ1-4; D call uncertain. CDR1 and CDR2 from the germline V gene are MDHEN and SYDVKM. The CDR3 is 12 residues long. Trimming stripped 4 bases from V and 6 bases from J, with 6 bases between. The CDR3 DNA follows: TGTGCCAGCAGTTGGAGGGATGAAAAACTGTTTTTT. It encodes CASSWRDEKLFF.

The J gene is TRBJ1-1, the V gene TRBV28; possible D gene TRBD1, 6 bases. Per germline, CDR1 MDHEN and CDR2 SYDVKM. The CDR3 covers 11 residues. Trimming took off 2 bases at V and 10 bases at J, with 8 bases between the two ends. CDR3 nucleotide sequence: TGTGCCAGCAGTTTAGGAGGGGGAGCTTTCTTT. It translates to CASSLGGGAFF.

The chain carries TRBV28 and TRBJ2-7, with TRBD2 matching 7 bases. The length of the CDR3 is 13 residues. In germline, CDR1 is MDHEN, CDR2 SYDVKM. Trimming at V came to 5 bases and at J to 4 bases, leaving 5 bases not matched to a gene. CDR3 in DNA: TGTGCCAGCAGTAGCGGGGCATTGTACGAGCAGTACTTC. Protein product: CASSSGALYEQYF.

This chain links TRBV7-6 with TRBJ1-2; D is unresolved. Trimming left V 0 bases short and J 7 bases short, with 9 bases between. CDR3 size: 13 residues. Germline lookup yields CDR1 SGHVS and CDR2 FNYEAQ. For the CDR3, the DNA is TGTGCCAGCAGCTTAGCGGGGTCGGGTGGCTACACCTTC. Amino acids: CASSLAGSGGYTF.

The V call is TRBV27, the J call TRBJ2-3; D is unresolved. The CDR3 totals 14 residues. Germline assignment: CDR1 MNHEY and CDR2 SMNVEV (reference sequence). Trimming took 2 bases from V and 4 from J, leaving 10 bases between them. CDR3 sequence: CASSLDLAADTQYF. In nucleotides, the CDR3 is TGTGCCAGCAGTTTAGACCTTGCGGCAGATACGCAGTATTTT.

V usage is TRBV9 and J usage is TRBJ1-2; 8 bases fit TRBD1. The germline gives CDR1 SGDLS, CDR2 YYNGEE. The J segment lost 3 bases and the V segment lost 3 bases, leaving 13 bases of the junction unmatched. The CDR3 contains 17 residues. The CDR3: CASSGTGTRKAYYGYTF. The CDR3 coding sequence is TGTGCCAGCAGCGGGACAGGGACGCGAAAAGCCTACTATGGCTACACCTTC.

The chain carries TRBV28 and TRBJ2-5, with 7 nucleotides matching TRBD1. Per the germline V gene, CDR1 is MDHEN and CDR2 is SYDVKM. V lost 5 bases, J lost 5 bases, and 5 bases stayed unmatched. The CDR3 is 13 residues long. CDR3: CASSRGGRETQYF. CDR3 DNA sequence: TGTGCCAGCAGTCGAGGGGGCAGGGAGACCCAGTACTTC. Drawing the rest from reference TRBV28 and TRBJ2-5, the complete variable domain is DVKVTQSSRYLVKRTGEKVFLECVQDMDHENMFWYRQDPGLGLRLIYFSYDVKMKEKGDIPEGYSVSREKKERFSLILESASTNQTSMYLCASSRGGRETQYFGPGTRLLVL.

The rearrangement links TRBV28 to TRBJ2-4; D is unclear. V was cut by 6 bases and J by 9 bases, with 12 bases left in between. The V gene's germline CDR1 is MDHEN and CDR2 SYDVKM. The CDR3 is made up of 12 amino acids. CDR3 loop: CASSPVSGIQYF. Here the CDR3 DNA reads TGTGCCAGCAGCCCTGTTTCTGGCATTCAGTACTTC.

This chain uses TRBV24-1 with TRBJ2-1; the D is unclear. Germline V gives CDR1 KGHDR, CDR2 SFDVKD. CDR3 length: 13 residues. Trimming removed 5 bases from V and 4 bases from J, with 8 bases in between. CDR3 residues: CATSGADYNEQFF. As DNA, the CDR3 is TGTGCCACCAGTGGGGCAGATTACAATGAGCAGTTCTTC.

This rearrangement joins TRBV5-1 to TRBJ2-3; 8 bases line up with TRBD1. Germline V gene data show CDR1 as SGHRS and CDR2 as YFSETQ. This CDR3 has 15 amino acids. J gave up 4 bases and V 4 bases, and 8 bases lay outside the gene matches. The CDR3 coding sequence is TGCGCCAGCAGCATTGGACAGGGTGACGCAGATACGCAGTATTTT. Translation: CASSIGQGDADTQYF.

In nucleotides, the CDR3 is TGTGCCATACCGCCGGGACACAACACAGATACGCAGTATTTT. This codes for CAIPPGHNTDTQYF. The J gene is TRBJ2-3, the V gene TRBV28; TRBD1 might be the D (6 bases). Germline V gene sequence: CDR1 MDHEN, CDR2 SYDVKM. The CDR3 sequence is 14 residues long. V dropped 10 bases and J dropped 2 bases, with 16 bases sitting between them.

The rearrangement links TRBV18 to TRBJ1-3; 10 nucleotides align to TRBD1. Germline V CDR1 and CDR2: KGHSH, LQKENI. This CDR3 is built from 15 residues. V dropped 5 bases and J dropped 4; count of bases not matched to a gene: 5. This chain's CDR3 is CASSDRGLAGNTIYF. The CDR3 DNA reads TGTGCCAGCTCAGACAGGGGGCTGGCCGGAAACACCATATATTTT.

The gene calls are TRBV7-8 and TRBJ2-7; a possible D gene is TRBD2 (5 bases). This CDR3 comprises 13 residues. CDR1 SGHVS and CDR2 FQNEAQ come from the germline V gene. V gave up 8 bases and J gave up 1 base, with 12 bases separating them. In nucleotides, the CDR3 is TGTGCCAGCGGGCTAGCTGATTCCTACGAGCAGTACTTC. This gives the protein CASGLADSYEQYF.

This clone was counted once. This chain uses TRBV9 with TRBJ2-1, with 11 bases lining up with TRBD2. The CDR3 is made up of 15 amino acids. Germline CDR1 reads SGDLS; CDR2 reads YYNGEE. V trimming: 2 bases; J trimming: 7 bases; junction bases outside the gene matches: 5. CDR3 sequence (DNA): TGTGCCAGCAGCGTCCGGGGACTAGCGGAGAATGAGCAGTTCTTC. The encoded protein is CASSVRGLAENEQFF.

Only one count was recorded for this clone. The CDR3 reads CASSQGSQQETQYF. CDR3 bases: TGTGCCAGCAGCCAAGGTTCCCAACAAGAGACCCAGTACTTC. V usage is TRBV3-1 (or the pseudogene TRBV3-2) and J usage is TRBJ2-5; D not certain. Germline-derived CDR1 and CDR2 are LGHDT and YNNKEL (reference sequence). The length of the CDR3 is 14 residues. V lost 1 base to trimming and J lost 2 bases, with 8 bases between them.

Here the CDR3 DNA reads TGTGCCAGCTCGTCCCTCGAGCATCAGCCCCAGCATTTT. This gives the protein CASSSLEHQPQHF. V usage is TRBV18 and J usage is TRBJ1-5; D unresolved. CDR3 size: 13 residues. Trimming removed 6 bases from V and 5 bases from J, with 11 bases in between. Germline V gene sequence: CDR1 KGHSH, CDR2 LQKENI.

V and J are TRBV19 and TRBJ2-5; D perhaps matches TRBD2 (6 bases). Trimming stripped 3 bases from V and 4 bases from J, with 21 bases between. Germline V gene sequence: CDR1 LNHDA, CDR2 SQIVND (reference sequence). CDR3 length: 17 amino acids. The CDR3 spells CASSIRHSAREAETQYF. The CDR3, as DNA: TGTGCCAGTAGTATCCGTCACTCGGCCAGGGAGGCAGAGACCCAGTACTTC.

The genes are TRBV11-2 and TRBJ2-2; 12 bases map to TRBD2. This CDR3 comprises 17 residues. CDR1 SGHAT and CDR2 FQNNGV come from the germline V gene. V trimming: 4 bases; J trimming: 6 bases; junction bases outside the gene matches: 9. CDR3 amino acids: CASSSRLAGVSAGELFF. For the CDR3, the DNA is TGTGCCAGCAGCTCCCGACTAGCGGGGGTTTCCGCCGGGGAGCTGTTTTTT.

The rearrangement joins TRBV2 to TRBJ2-7; D gene uncertain. CDR1 SNHLY and CDR2 FYNNEI come from the germline V gene. The V and J ends lost 6 bases and 0 bases respectively, with 6 bases between them. There are 12 residues in the CDR3. The CDR3 sequence is CASSPTSYEQYF. In nucleotides, the CDR3 is TGTGCCAGCAGCCCCACCTCCTACGAGCAGTACTTC. Filled out from reference TRBV2 and TRBJ2-7, the complete variable domain reads EPEVTQTPSHQVTQMGQEVILRCVPISNHLYFYWYRQILGQKVEFLVSFYNNEISEKSEIFDDQFSVERPDGSNFTLKIRSTKLEDSAMYFCASSPTSYEQYFGPGTRLTVT.

The chain combines TRBV19 with TRBJ2-3; 11 nucleotides align to TRBD2. This CDR3 comprises 15 residues. V was pared by 5 bases and J by 1 base, with 2 bases of the junction left unmatched. Per germline, CDR1 LNHDA and CDR2 SQIVND (reference sequence). CDR3 in amino acids: CASSYSGGGTDTQYF. The CDR3 coding sequence is TGTGCCAGTAGTTATAGCGGGGGGGGCACAGATACGCAGTATTTT.

The rearrangement uses TRBV7-9 and TRBJ2-5; D is ambiguous. Trimming left V 1 base short and J 5 bases short, with 5 bases between. This CDR3 is built from 12 residues. CDR1 is SEHNR, CDR2 FQNEAQ, per germline (reference sequence). The chain's CDR3 is CASSLDYETQYF. The CDR3 coding sequence is TGTGCCAGCAGCTTAGACTATGAGACCCAGTACTTC.

This clone was observed once. This chain's CDR3 is CASSLGPGPTF. CDR3 sequence (DNA): TGTGCCAGCAGCTTAGGACCAGGGCCCACCTTC. The chain uses TRBV7-9 and TRBJ1-2, with D perhaps TRBD1 (5 bases). The V and J ends lost 1 base and 13 bases respectively, with 10 bases between them. The CDR3 length is 11 residues. Per the germline V gene, CDR1 is SEHNR and CDR2 is FQNEAQ (reference sequence).

The chain combines TRBV27 with TRBJ1-1; TRBD1 matches at 7 bases. The CDR3 extends over 14 amino acids. V dropped 5 bases and J dropped 1; count of bases not matched to a gene: 4. Germline CDR1 and CDR2: MNHEY and SMNVEV (reference sequence). The DNA for the CDR3 is TGTGCCAGCAGTCCCGGGACAGAGAACACTGAAGCTTTCTTT. Amino acids: CASSPGTENTEAFF.